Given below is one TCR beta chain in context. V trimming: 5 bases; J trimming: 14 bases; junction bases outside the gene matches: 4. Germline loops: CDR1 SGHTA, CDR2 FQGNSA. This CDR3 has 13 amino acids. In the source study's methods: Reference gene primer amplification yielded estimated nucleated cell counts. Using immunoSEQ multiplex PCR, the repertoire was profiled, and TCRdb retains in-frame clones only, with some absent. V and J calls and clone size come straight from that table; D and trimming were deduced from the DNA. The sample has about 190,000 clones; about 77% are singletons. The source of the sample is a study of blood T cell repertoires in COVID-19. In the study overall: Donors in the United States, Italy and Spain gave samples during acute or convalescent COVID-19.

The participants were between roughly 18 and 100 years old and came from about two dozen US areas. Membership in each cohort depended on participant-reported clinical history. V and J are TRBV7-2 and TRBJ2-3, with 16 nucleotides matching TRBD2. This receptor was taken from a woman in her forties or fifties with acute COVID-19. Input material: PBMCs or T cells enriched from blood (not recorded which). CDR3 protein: CASSQGLAGGRYF. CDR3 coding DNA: TGTGCCAGCAGCCAGGGACTAGCGGGGGGGCGGTATTTT. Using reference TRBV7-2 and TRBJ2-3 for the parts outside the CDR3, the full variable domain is GAGVSQSPSNKVTEKGKDVELRCDPISGHTALYWYRQSLGQGLEFLIYFQGNSAPDKSGLPSDRFSAERTGGSVSTLTIQRTQQEDSAVYLCASSQGLAGGRYFGPGTRLTVL.